The 21 T cell receptor beta chains below all came from one sample that was sequenced in a study of Ad26.COV2.S vaccination and SARS-CoV-2 variants. Treatment given: roughly 20 received Ad26.COV2.S at low or high dose, single or two shots; 5 received placebo; per-sample allocation not given. Each sample was drawn 63 days after the first injection (of vaccine or placebo). TCRdb's copy holds only in-frame clones and misses some; the assay was immunoSEQ multiplex PCR. The data contain about 390,000 clones, about 88% of them singletons. The starting material was peripheral blood, obtained in a trial of Ad26.COV2.S vaccine versus placebo. These receptors all come from a person between 18 and 59 years old who received the Ad26.COV2.S COVID-19 vaccine or a placebo.

The chain couples TRBV6-5 to TRBJ2-2; D might be TRBD2 (6 bases). This CDR3 spans 15 amino acids. Germline V gene data show CDR1 as MNHEY and CDR2 as SVGAGI. V was pared by 2 bases and J by 4 bases, with 11 bases between. CDR3 nucleotides: TGTGCCAGCAGTTACGACACGGGAGTCACCGGGGAGCTGTTTTTT. It specifies CASSYDTGVTGELFF.

This sequence joins TRBV19 and TRBJ2-2, with 13 bases identical to TRBD2. Germline CDR1 and CDR2: LNHDA and SQIVND (reference sequence). V shed 6 bases, J shed 5 bases, and the junction held 3 bases outside the gene matches. The CDR3 contains 15 residues. The CDR3 sequence is CASRKGLAGTGELFF. The CDR3 coding sequence is TGTGCCAGTAGAAAGGGACTAGCGGGGACCGGGGAGCTGTTTTTT.

The genes are TRBV29-1 and TRBJ1-3; unclear D gene. CDR3 length: 16 residues. Trimming left V 3 bases short and J 0 bases short, with 15 bases between. Germline V gene sequence: CDR1 SQVTM, CDR2 ANQGSEA. The CDR3 sequence is CSVDGGPQASGNTIYF. The CDR3 DNA follows: TGCAGCGTTGACGGTGGACCCCAGGCCTCTGGAAACACCATATATTTT.

This clone was seen more than once but under ten times. The rearrangement joins TRBV18 to TRBJ1-6; TRBD1 might be the D (5 bases). This CDR3 contains 15 residues. Trimming removed 2 bases at V and 6 bases at J, with 11 bases between. CDR1 KGHSH and CDR2 LQKENI come from the germline V gene. The CDR3 is CASSPSQGGNSPLHF. CDR3 in DNA: TGTGCCAGCTCACCATCCCAGGGAGGTAATTCACCCCTCCACTTT.

The V and J genes are TRBV6-1 and TRBJ1-1; D ambiguous. The V end lost 3 bases, the J end lost 3 bases, and 2 bases lay between the germline ends. CDR1 MNHNS and CDR2 SASEGT come from the germline V gene. The CDR3 has 11 amino acids. The CDR3 nucleotides are TGTGCCAGCAGTGATTACACTGAAGCTTTCTTT. Amino acid sequence: CASSDYTEAFF.

V gene TRBV2 combines with J gene TRBJ2-2; no definite D call. The CDR3 covers 17 residues. V lost 2 bases and J lost 1, with 14 bases in between. CDR1 and CDR2 from the germline V gene are SNHLY and FYNNEI. CDR3 sequence (DNA): TGTGCCAGCAGTGAATTCCGTGTCCTTATGAACACCGGGGAGCTGTTTTTT. It codes for CASSEFRVLMNTGELFF.

By sample share, this clone is medium-sized. The chain links TRBV4-1 to TRBJ2-1, with 10 positions matching TRBD1. The V and J ends lost 4 bases and 8 bases, in that order; junction bases with no gene match: 8. CDR1 MGHRA and CDR2 YSYEKL come from the germline V gene. The length of the CDR3 is 15 residues. This CDR3 reads CASSRGTGEADEQFF. The DNA of the CDR3 is TGCGCCAGCAGCCGGGGGACAGGGGAGGCAGATGAGCAGTTCTTC.

The chain couples TRBV9 to TRBJ2-4; either TRBD1 or TRBD2 may fit D (6 bases each). Germline CDR1 reads SGDLS; CDR2 reads YYNGEE. The germline V and J ends were trimmed by 3 bases and 11 bases, with 18 bases remaining between them. This CDR3 region has 14 residues. The CDR3 nucleotides are TGTGCCAGCAGCGCCCCCATCAGGGGCGGGGTTCAGTACTTC. Translating it yields CASSAPIRGGVQYF. Based on the CDR3 plus reference TRBV9 and TRBJ2-4, the full variable domain is DSGVTQTPKHLITATGQRVTLRCSPRSGDLSVYWYQQSLDQGLQFLIQYYNGEERAKGNILERFSAQQFPDLHSELNLSSLELGDSALYFCASSAPIRGGVQYFGAGTRLSVL.

V and J are TRBV11-2 and TRBJ1-2; D is ambiguous. CDR3 length equals 16 residues. CDR1 and CDR2 (germline): SGHAT, FQNNGV. The V gene lost 2 bases and the J gene lost 4 bases, with 17 bases spanning the gap. The CDR3 nucleotides are TGTGCCAGCAGCTTAACATATCGGCGAGGGTCCTATGGCTACACCTTC. Protein: CASSLTYRRGSYGYTF.

V gene TRBV10-3 combines with J gene TRBJ1-3; tentatively, D is TRBD1 (5 bases). Germline V lookup: CDR1 ENHRY, CDR2 SYGVKD. The CDR3 is 18 amino acids. V lost 6 bases to trimming and J lost 0 bases, with 21 bases between them. The CDR3 DNA is TGTGCCATCAGCAAAACGGGGCCAGCGGATATCTCTGGAAACACCATATATTTT. It specifies CAISKTGPADISGNTIYF.

The chain has TRBV6-2 or TRBV6-3 and TRBJ2-6, with D perhaps given as TRBD1 or TRBD2 (5 bases each). The V end was cut by 6 bases, the J end by 4 bases, with 25 bases between. This CDR3 has 19 residues. The germline gives CDR1 MNHEY, CDR2 SVGEGT. CDR3 region: CASSPRPPGPSSGANVLTF. The CDR3 nucleotides are TGTGCCAGCAGCCCTAGACCACCGGGACCCTCCTCCGGGGCCAACGTCCTGACTTTC.

The gene calls are TRBV10-1 and TRBJ1-2; D is perhaps TRBD1 (5 bases). The V gene's germline CDR1 is WNHNN and CDR2 SYGVQD (reference sequence). The CDR3 runs 14 residues. The germline V and J ends were trimmed by 9 bases and 4 bases, with 18 bases remaining between them. DNA for the CDR3: TGCGCCAGAGGTGTGGGACGGCGCCTCTATGGCTACACCTTC. Translation gives CARGVGRRLYGYTF.

This chain uses TRBV7-9 with TRBJ1-3; D not resolved. Deletions cut 4 bases from V and 8 bases from J, with 15 bases between. Per the germline V gene, CDR1 is SEHNR and CDR2 is FQNEAQ (reference sequence). CDR3 length: 14 amino acids. CDR3 sequence: CASSSNPGWDTIYF. The CDR3 region has the DNA TGTGCCAGCAGCTCGAACCCAGGCTGGGACACCATATATTTT. The full variable domain, its missing parts supplied by reference TRBV7-9 and TRBJ1-3, is DTGVSQNPRHKITKRGQNVTFRCDPISEHNRLYWYRQTLGQGPEFLTYFQNEAQLEKSRLLSDRFSAERPKGSFSTLEIQRTEQGDSAMYLCASSSNPGWDTIYFGEGSWLTVV.

The chain employs TRBV5-6 and TRBJ2-7; tentative D call: TRBD2 (5 bases). CDR1 and CDR2 (germline): SGHDT, YYEEEE. This CDR3 has 12 residues. The V gene lost 4 bases and the J gene lost 6 bases, with 11 bases spanning the gap. CDR3 residues: CASSNPGSEQYF. CDR3 nucleotide sequence: TGTGCCAGCAGCAATCCGGGAAGCGAGCAGTACTTC.

This clone was seen a few times. The chain employs TRBV6-5 and TRBJ1-1, with D unresolved. Germline-derived CDR1 and CDR2 are MNHEY and SVGAGI. This CDR3 contains 13 residues. Trimming took off 7 bases at V and 1 base at J, with 10 bases between the two ends. The CDR3 DNA reads as TGTGCCAGCAAGACACCTCAGAACACTGAAGCTTTCTTT. It is translated as CASKTPQNTEAFF.

The V call is TRBV24-1, the J call TRBJ2-2; D gene ambiguous. CDR1 is KGHDR, CDR2 SFDVKD, per germline. Trimming pared 2 bases from V and 7 bases from J, leaving 16 bases between. The CDR3 spans 16 residues. CDR3 nucleotide sequence: TGTGCCACCAGTGATTCTCAAAGGCCTGGTGGCGGGGAGCTGTTTTTT. This sequence encodes CATSDSQRPGGGELFF.

This rearrangement joins TRBV20-1 to TRBJ1-4; no clear D. The V gene's germline CDR1 is DFQATT and CDR2 SNEGSKA (reference sequence). The length of the CDR3 is 11 residues. V was shortened by 1 base and J by 8 bases, with 5 bases between the two germline ends. The chain's CDR3 is CSARVVEKLFF. The CDR3 DNA reads TGCAGTGCTAGAGTAGTAGAAAAACTGTTTTTT.

The chain uses TRBV6-6 and TRBJ2-5, with 8 bases that match TRBD1. Germline CDR1 MNHNY, CDR2 SVGAGI (reference sequence). The CDR3 sequence is 14 residues long. The V segment lost 4 bases and the J segment 3 bases; nucleotides outside the gene matches: 4. The CDR3: CASSSPGQEETQYF. In DNA, the CDR3 is TGTGCCAGCAGTTCACCGGGACAGGAAGAGACCCAGTACTTC.

The table lists this clone with a count of one. V gene TRBV11-3 combines with J gene TRBJ2-1, with D unclear. There are 12 residues in the CDR3. Germline assignment: CDR1 SGHNT and CDR2 YENEEA. V was clipped by 0 bases and J by 9 bases, with 6 bases between them. The CDR3 region has the DNA TGTGCCAGCAGCTTAGAGGGCGCTGAGCAGTTCTTC. Amino acids: CASSLEGAEQFF.

The J gene is TRBJ2-1, the V gene TRBV2; D tentatively reads TRBD1 or TRBD2 (7 bases each). Germline V lookup: CDR1 SNHLY, CDR2 FYNNEI. V lost 6 bases and J lost 4, with 16 bases in between. This CDR3 spans 15 amino acids. The CDR3 reads CASRQQGGVYNEQFF. The CDR3 DNA reads TGTGCCAGCAGGCAGCAGGGGGGGGTTTACAATGAGCAGTTCTTC.

This clone was seen a few times. V and J are TRBV5-1 and TRBJ1-3; 7 bases line up with TRBD1. The J segment lost 4 bases and the V segment lost 4 bases, leaving 5 bases of the junction unmatched. This CDR3 is built from 14 residues. Germline CDR1 reads SGHRS; CDR2 reads YFSETQ. In DNA form, the CDR3 reads TGCGCCAGCAGCCCAGACAGGGCGGGAAACACCATATATTTT. Its translation: CASSPDRAGNTIYF.